This T cell receptor (beta chain) was found in a study of spatial heterogeneity in lung cancer. Notes on the study in general: Among blood samples, ubiquitous expanded tumor TCRs appeared more at resection than at follow-up.

V lost 6 bases, J lost 15 bases, and 7 bases stayed unmatched. There are 11 residues in the CDR3. Germline V gene sequence: CDR1 SNHLY, CDR2 FYNNEI. TCRdb re-analysed the 5' RACE reads in MiXCR, keeping a single row per CDR3 protein. The sample holds just over 75,000 distinct CDR3 sequences, roughly 8% seen once. This clonotype was seen repeatedly, ten times or more. Antigen specificity is unknown. Time point in this sample: sample taken at primary tumor resection. The donors, around 72 patients with untreated early-stage non-small cell lung cancer, provided the samples. Extraction of whole RNA from tumor, nontumor lung or frozen PBMC preceded unsorted sequencing.

The receptor was derived from a male donor with early-stage non-small cell lung cancer. Material: PBMCs, obtained at surgery. The chain carries TRBV2 and TRBJ2-1; 8 nucleotides agree with TRBD2. CDR3 DNA sequence: TGTGCCAGCAGAGTAGCGGGAAGGGGGTTCTTC. It translates to CASRVAGRGFF.